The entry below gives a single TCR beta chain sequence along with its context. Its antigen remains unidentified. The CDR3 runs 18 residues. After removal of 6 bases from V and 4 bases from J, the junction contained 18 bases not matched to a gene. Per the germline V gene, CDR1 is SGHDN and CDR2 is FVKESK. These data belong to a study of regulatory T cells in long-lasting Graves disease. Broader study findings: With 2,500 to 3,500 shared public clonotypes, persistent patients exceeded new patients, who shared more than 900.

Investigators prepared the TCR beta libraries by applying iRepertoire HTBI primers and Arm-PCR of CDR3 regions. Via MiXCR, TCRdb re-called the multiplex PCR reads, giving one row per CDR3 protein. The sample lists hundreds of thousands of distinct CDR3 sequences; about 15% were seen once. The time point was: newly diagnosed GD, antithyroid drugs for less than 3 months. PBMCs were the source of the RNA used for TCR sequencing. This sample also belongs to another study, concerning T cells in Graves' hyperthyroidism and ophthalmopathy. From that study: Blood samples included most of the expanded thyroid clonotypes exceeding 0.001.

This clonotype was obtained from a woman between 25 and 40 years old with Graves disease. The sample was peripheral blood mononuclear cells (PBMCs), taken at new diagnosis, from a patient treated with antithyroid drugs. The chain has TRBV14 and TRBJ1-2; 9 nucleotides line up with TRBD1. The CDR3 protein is CASSYDRDRVLGGYGYTF. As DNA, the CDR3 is TGTGCCAGCAGTTACGACCGGGACAGGGTTCTGGGGGGCTATGGCTACACCTTC.